These 15 T cell receptor beta chains came from one sample sequenced in a study of blood T cell repertoires in COVID-19. TCRdb keeps only in-frame clones here, not all; method: immunoSEQ multiplex PCR. Here the sample spans about 200,000 clones, 70% to 90% being singletons. Input material: peripheral blood. The source of these receptors is a woman aged 80 or over with acute or convalescent COVID-19.

This sequence joins TRBV7-2 and TRBJ1-3; D possibly corresponds to TRBD1 (6 bases). From germline, CDR1 is SGHTA and CDR2 FQGNSA. V lost 5 bases, J lost 6 bases, and 11 bases lay in between. There are 13 residues in the CDR3. The CDR3 region has the DNA TGTGCCAGCAGCCTACAGGGACCAAACACCATATATTTT. Encoded protein: CASSLQGPNTIYF.

The CDR3 protein is CASRTTGSGYGYTF. The CDR3 DNA reads TGTGCCAGCAGAACGACAGGGAGCGGCTATGGCTACACCTTC. The chain employs TRBV25-1 and TRBJ1-2; 7 nucleotides line up with TRBD1. The CDR3 extends over 14 amino acids. Germline V CDR1 and CDR2: MGHDK, SYGVNS. V shed 6 bases and J 4 bases; nucleotides not matched to a gene: 8.

The chain couples TRBV2 to TRBJ2-2; 8 bases fit TRBD1. The junction had 7 bases not matched to a gene; V was cut back by 8 bases and J by 2 bases. The CDR3 contains 15 residues. Germline V gene sequence: CDR1 SNHLY, CDR2 FYNNEI. The CDR3 reads CASGGTGANTGELFF. The CDR3 DNA reads TGTGCCAGCGGCGGGACAGGAGCTAACACCGGGGAGCTGTTTTTT.

The chain joins TRBV11-3 to TRBJ1-6; 8 positions agree with TRBD1. The CDR3 runs to 15 residues. Germline lookup yields CDR1 SGHNT and CDR2 YENEEA. The junction had 8 bases not matched to a gene; V was cut back by 6 bases and J by 7 bases. The CDR3 here is CASSRQGLGNSPLHF. In DNA form, the CDR3 reads TGTGCCAGCAGTCGACAGGGGTTGGGGAATTCACCCCTCCACTTT.

The V call is TRBV25-1, the J call TRBJ1-2; 9 nucleotides match TRBD1. This CDR3 has 15 amino acids. From germline, CDR1 is MGHDK and CDR2 SYGVNS. With V trimmed by 4 bases and J by 2 bases, 5 bases remained unmatched. The CDR3 sequence: CASSVGDRANYGYTF. The CDR3 DNA sequence: TGTGCCAGCAGTGTTGGGGACAGGGCGAACTATGGCTACACCTTC.

This clone came up a few times. The gene calls are TRBV2 and TRBJ1-2; D gene uncertain. The CDR3 totals 15 residues. CDR1 and CDR2 (germline): SNHLY, FYNNEI. V shed 7 bases and J shed 6 bases, with 21 bases lying between them. CDR3 in DNA: TGTGCCAGCACTCTTCAAAGCGGAATCGCGGATGGCTACACCTTC. Amino acid sequence: CASTLQSGIADGYTF.

In its sample, this clone was seen a few times. This chain joins TRBV6-6 and TRBJ2-1, with 8 bases matching TRBD2. This CDR3 is 15 amino acids long. V was pared by 0 bases and J by 4 bases, with 2 bases of the junction left unmatched. Germline V gives CDR1 MNHNY, CDR2 SVGAGI (reference sequence). This CDR3 reads CASSYSSGSYNEQFF. CDR3 nucleotides: TGTGCCAGCAGTTACTCAAGCGGGAGTTACAATGAGCAGTTCTTC.

The genes are TRBV11-2 and TRBJ2-1; 10 positions agree with TRBD1. The CDR3 is 16 residues long. The V segment lost 5 bases and the J segment 0 bases; nucleotides outside the gene matches: 4. Germline values: CDR1 SGHAT, CDR2 FQNNGV. CDR3 protein: CASSPRTGGSYNEQFF. In nucleotides, the CDR3 is TGTGCCAGCAGCCCCAGGACAGGGGGCTCCTACAATGAGCAGTTCTTC.

This rearrangement joins TRBV2 to TRBJ1-5; a possible D gene is TRBD1 (5 bases). Per germline, CDR1 SNHLY and CDR2 FYNNEI. The CDR3 has 16 amino acids. V was trimmed by 6 bases and J by 2 bases, leaving 17 bases between them. This CDR3 is CASRATNPGGNQPQHF. CDR3 nucleotide sequence: TGTGCCAGCAGAGCAACGAACCCGGGGGGCAATCAGCCCCAGCATTTT.

This chain uses TRBV28 with TRBJ2-5; tentatively, D is TRBD1 (7 bases). V dropped 3 bases and J dropped 5 bases, with 16 bases sitting between them. This CDR3 comprises 15 residues. Germline V gene data show CDR1 as MDHEN and CDR2 as SYDVKM. Here the CDR3 reads CASSFLKGAGETQYF. As DNA, the CDR3 is TGTGCCAGCAGTTTCCTCAAGGGGGCGGGGGAGACCCAGTACTTC.

This sequence joins TRBV19 and TRBJ1-2, with 12 nucleotides matching TRBD1. From germline, CDR1 is LNHDA and CDR2 SQIVND (reference sequence). This CDR3 is 15 amino acids long. V shed 7 bases, J shed 5 bases, and the junction held 8 bases outside the gene matches. The CDR3 spells CASTGTGGAGYGYTF. Here the CDR3 DNA reads TGTGCCAGTACCGGGACAGGGGGCGCGGGATATGGCTACACCTTC.

This sequence joins TRBV19 and TRBJ1-1, with 7 bases identical to TRBD1. J gave up 3 bases and V 5 bases, and 3 bases lay outside the gene matches. In germline, CDR1 is LNHDA, CDR2 SQIVND (reference sequence). There are 13 residues in the CDR3. CDR3 loop: CASSRQGYTEAFF. DNA for the CDR3: TGTGCCAGTAGTCGACAGGGTTACACTGAAGCTTTCTTT.

V is TRBV5-1 and J is TRBJ2-5, with 11 bases lining up with TRBD2. V was pared by 4 bases and J by 1 base, with 12 bases of the junction left unmatched. Germline V gene sequence: CDR1 SGHRS, CDR2 YFSETQ. This CDR3 is built from 18 residues. CDR3 DNA: TGCGCCAGCAGCATCGCCGGGACTAGCGGTGTAGCCCAAGAGACCCAGTACTTC. It specifies CASSIAGTSGVAQETQYF.

This clone has just one count. This sequence joins TRBV6-4 and TRBJ2-1, with D maybe TRBD1 (6 bases). CDR3 length: 12 residues. CDR1 MRHNA and CDR2 SNTAGT come from the germline V gene. The V end was cut by 4 bases, the J end by 10 bases, with 11 bases between. DNA for the CDR3: TGTGCCAGCAGTGCCTTTACAGGGGAGCAGTTCTTC. It yields the protein CASSAFTGEQFF.

This chain connects TRBV6-5 to TRBJ2-7; TRBD1 might be the D (5 bases). Deletions cut 4 bases from V and 2 bases from J, with 6 bases between. This CDR3 has 12 residues. Germline CDR1 and CDR2: MNHEY and SVGAGI. CDR3 in DNA: TGTGCCAGCAGTTCAGGGACCTACGAGCAGTACTTC. Protein sequence: CASSSGTYEQYF.